The clone carrying this T cell receptor (beta chain) occurred many times. Antigen specificity is unknown. The sample is drawn from a study of read filtering for tumor transcriptome and immune sequencing. The wider study: After DNase treatment, RNA was made into whole-transcriptome libraries. Study findings and constraints: Dropping single-read clonotypes raised IR-seq and RNA-seq shared-clonotype correlation.

CDR1 is LNHDA, CDR2 SQIVND, per germline (reference sequence). V shed 8 bases, J shed 5 bases, and the junction held 7 bases outside the gene matches. The CDR3 totals 13 residues. This library used approximately 0.4 ug RNA and molecular barcoded adaptors spanning alpha/delta and beta/gamma chains. MiXCR, applied by TCRdb to the reads, yields one record per CDR3 protein. The sample lists fewer than 100,000 distinct CDR3 sequences; more than 9% were seen once. The receptor's source is a donor at least 40 years old with multiple myeloma. This chain links TRBV19 with TRBJ2-5, with 8 bases that match TRBD1. Specimen: a population of CD138-negative cells sorted from bone marrow. This chain's CDR3 is CASHGQGRETQYF. The CDR3 region has the DNA TGTGCCAGTCACGGACAGGGCCGGGAGACCCAGTACTTC.